This T cell receptor (beta chain) was sequenced for a study of blood T cell repertoires in COVID-19. Overall study: COVID-19 samples collected from the United States, Italy and Spain covered acute and convalescent phases. Sample material is recorded as cDNA or gDNA derived from T cells, B-cell-depleted T cells, or PBMCs.

The V gene's germline CDR1 is SNHLY and CDR2 FYNNEI. This CDR3 has 14 amino acids. With 6 bases clipped from V and 5 bases from J, the junction kept 7 bases outside the gene matches. As originally analysed: Estimated nucleated cell counts came from reference gene primer amplification. Measured with immunoSEQ multiplex PCR; TCRdb has only the in-frame clones, and not every one. V, J and clone size were drawn from that table, and D and trimming were deduced from the DNA. The top ten clones hold roughly 9.6% of a sample with 250,000 to 300,000 clones, 70% to 90% of them seen once. The receptor comes from a woman aged 70-85 years with acute or convalescent COVID-19. The chain links TRBV2 to TRBJ1-5; the match to TRBD1 covers 7 bases. Sequencing was done on a sample of peripheral blood. The CDR3 sequence is CASRGDSLYQPQHF. DNA of the CDR3: TGTGCCAGCAGGGGGGACAGCCTCTATCAGCCCCAGCATTTT.